The T cell receptor beta chain under discussion was sequenced for a study of blood T cell repertoires in COVID-19. Study context: The study drew acute and convalescent COVID-19 samples from the United States, Italy and Spain. Sources were T cells, B-cell-depleted T cells, or PBMCs; the material itself was cDNA or gDNA.

This clone occurred once. The germline CDR1 and CDR2 sequences are SGDLS and YYNGEE. With V trimmed by 3 bases and J by 2 bases, 5 bases remained unmatched. This CDR3 has 16 residues. Assay: immunoSEQ multiplex PCR; the TCRdb copy retains only in-frame clones and omits some. Of roughly 110,000 clones listed, roughly nine tenths are singletons. J is TRBJ1-3 and V is TRBV9, with 10 positions matching TRBD1. Input material: peripheral blood. This TCR derives from a man aged 35 to 55 with acute or convalescent COVID-19. This chain's CDR3 is CASSADRGFTGNTIYF. For the CDR3, the DNA is TGTGCCAGCAGCGCGGACAGGGGGTTTACTGGAAACACCATATATTTT.